The rows below give T cell receptor beta chains drawn from one sample of a study of T cell responses to AZD1222 COVID-19 vaccine. The method was immunoSEQ multiplex PCR; TCRdb's version includes in-frame clones alone and lacks a portion of them. Among fewer than 150,000 clones, roughly 90% were seen once, and the ten largest hold 11% to 15%. The sample was peripheral blood, taken on day 0 of AZD1222 vaccination. Source of these receptors: an adult in good health. Each CDR3 is given with its conserved first and last residue. D genes are given only for firm matches. Not every row has a clone size; where given, it reads once, few, many or a size class.

J: TRBJ2-3
D: TRBD2
size: -
V: TRBV5-5
DNA: TGTGCCAGCAGCTCGCGGGTAGCGGGGTTACCCACAGATACGCAGTATTTT
CDR3: CASSSRVAGLPTDTQYF

J: TRBJ1-1
D: -
size: -
V: TRBV7-2
DNA: TGTGCCAGCAGCTTAGCGTACCAGGGACGGACTGAAGCTTTCTTT
CDR3: CASSLAYQGRTEAFF

J: TRBJ2-7
D: -
size: -
V: TRBV5-4
DNA: TGTGCCAGCAGCTTGGTCGCGTCCTACGAGCAGTACTTC
CDR3: CASSLVASYEQYF

J: TRBJ2-5
D: TRBD2
size: -
V: TRBV7-9
DNA: TGTGCCAGCGCAGCGGGGGGCCCCGTGGGGACCCAGTACTTC
CDR3: CASAAGGPVGTQYF

J: TRBJ1-5
D: -
size: -
V: TRBV15
DNA: TGTGCCACCAGCAGAAGGGGGACACCTAGCAATCAGCCCCAGCATTTT
CDR3: CATSRRGTPSNQPQHF

J: TRBJ2-3
D: TRBD2
size: -
V: TRBV6-5
DNA: TGTGCCAGCAGTCCCCGGGCTAGCGGGACAGATACGCAGTATTTT
CDR3: CASSPRASGTDTQYF

J: TRBJ1-6
D: TRBD1
size: -
V: TRBV5-8
DNA: TGTGCCAGCAGCTGGGCGGACAGGGAAATTTCACCCCTCCACTTT
CDR3: CASSWADREISPLHF

J: TRBJ2-7
D: -
size: -
V: TRBV5-1
DNA: TGCGCCAGCAGCTCCAGACCCGGCGGGGCAGGGTACTTC
CDR3: CASSSRPGGAGYF

J: TRBJ2-5
D: -
size: -
V: TRBV7-9
DNA: TGTGCCAGCAGGTTGGGAGTCCAAGAGACCCAGTACTTC
CDR3: CASRLGVQETQYF

J: TRBJ2-1
D: -
size: once
V: TRBV27
DNA: TGTGCCAGCAGCTATTACCTTCAGAGCGGCTACAATGAGCAGTTCTTC
CDR3: CASSYYLQSGYNEQFF

J: TRBJ1-2
D: TRBD1
size: -
V: TRBV29-1
DNA: TGCAGCGTTGTGGGGTCAGGGGGCGGCTACACCTTC
CDR3: CSVVGSGGGYTF

J: TRBJ1-1
D: -
size: -
V: TRBV29-1
DNA: TGCAGCGTTGGGGCGACAGGTCGGGCTTTCTTT
CDR3: CSVGATGRAFF

J: TRBJ2-2
D: TRBD1
size: -
V: TRBV19
DNA: TGTGCCAGTAGGTCGACAGGGGGTTACACCGGGGAGCTGTTTTTT
CDR3: CASRSTGGYTGELFF

J: TRBJ1-1
D: -
size: -
V: TRBV7-7
DNA: TGTGCCAGCAGCTTAGAAGAGAACACTGAAGCTTTCTTT
CDR3: CASSLEENTEAFF

J: TRBJ1-1
D: TRBD1
size: -
V: TRBV30
DNA: TGTGCCTGGGGGACAGTTATGAACACTGAAGCTTTCTTT
CDR3: CAWGTVMNTEAFF

J: TRBJ1-2
D: -
size: once
V: TRBV2
DNA: TGTGCCAGCAATAAAGATATCGCTAACTATGGCTACACCTTC
CDR3: CASNKDIANYGYTF

J: TRBJ2-2
D: -
size: -
V: TRBV6-2/TRBV6-3
DNA: TGTGCCAGCAGTTACTGGGGGCCGGTCACCGGGGAGCTGTTTTTT
CDR3: CASSYWGPVTGELFF

J: TRBJ1-5
D: -
size: -
V: TRBV27
DNA: TGTGCCAGCAGTGCCGACGGGTATCAGCCCCAGCATTTT
CDR3: CASSADGYQPQHF

J: TRBJ2-2
D: -
size: -
V: TRBV19
DNA: TGTGCCAGTAGGAGAGTCGGCACCGGGGAGCTGTTTTTT
CDR3: CASRRVGTGELFF

J: TRBJ1-1
D: -
size: -
V: TRBV15
DNA: TGTGCCACCAGCCCAGGTGACACTGAAGCTTTCTTT
CDR3: CATSPGDTEAFF

J: TRBJ2-1
D: -
size: -
V: TRBV11-3
DNA: TGTGCCAGCAGCTTTTCCGGGACGGAGTACAATGAGCAGTTCTTC
CDR3: CASSFSGTEYNEQFF

J: TRBJ1-6
D: -
size: -
V: TRBV30
DNA: TGTGCCTGGAGCCCTGCGGGGACGAATTCACCCCTCCACTTT
CDR3: CAWSPAGTNSPLHF

J: TRBJ1-2
D: -
size: -
V: TRBV9
DNA: TGTGCCAGCAGCGAGAACCGGGACACCCGCTCTGGCTACACCTTC
CDR3: CASSENRDTRSGYTF

J: TRBJ1-4
D: -
size: -
V: TRBV7-2
DNA: TGTGCCAGCAGTCCAAGTGCAACTAATGAAAAACTGTTTTTT
CDR3: CASSPSATNEKLFF

J: TRBJ2-5
D: TRBD1
size: -
V: TRBV5-4
DNA: TGTGCCAGCAGCCCTTCCCCCGACAGGGGGAGGGAGACCCAGTACTTC
CDR3: CASSPSPDRGRETQYF